These 7 T cell receptor beta chains were sequenced from one sample in a study of T cells in localized non-small cell lung cancer. The protocol was immunoSEQ multiplex PCR, while the TCRdb copy is restricted to in-frame clones and leaves out a portion. The sample lists tens of thousands of clones, about 90% occurring once. The specimen comprised peripheral blood mononuclear cells, sampled before any cancer treatment. The receptors here all came from a man aged 35-75 years with stage III lung adenocarcinoma.

This chain connects TRBV5-4 to TRBJ2-7; TRBD1 matches at 10 bases. The CDR3 covers 13 residues. Germline V gene lookup returns CDR1 SGHNT and CDR2 YYREEE (reference sequence). V gave up 10 bases and J gave up 3 bases; unmatched junction bases: 7. The CDR3 nucleotides read TGTGCCGCCAGGGACAGGGGAATCTACGAGCAGTACTTC. Translating it yields CAARDRGIYEQYF.

The chain is built from TRBV11-2 and TRBJ1-1, with TRBD1 identical over 7 bases. With 3 bases clipped from V and 7 bases from J, the junction kept 2 bases outside the gene matches. CDR3 length equals 12 residues. In germline, CDR1 is SGHAT, CDR2 FQNNGV. The CDR3 reads CASSLGQSEAFF. The DNA for the CDR3 is TGTGCCAGCAGCTTGGGACAGAGTGAAGCTTTCTTT.

This clone was picked up one time. This chain connects TRBV10-1 to TRBJ1-5; D is unresolved. Germline V gene sequence: CDR1 WNHNN, CDR2 SYGVQD (reference sequence). The CDR3 is made up of 14 amino acids. V was clipped by 2 bases and J by 8 bases, with 13 bases between them. The CDR3 is CASSETESVEPQHF. In DNA form, the CDR3 reads TGCGCCAGCAGTGAGACAGAATCCGTGGAGCCCCAGCATTTT.

The rearrangement links TRBV5-6 to TRBJ1-1, with unresolved D. The CDR3 covers 13 residues. Trimming cost V 3 bases and J 0 bases, with 6 bases left between them. From germline, CDR1 is SGHDT and CDR2 YYEEEE. The CDR3 sequence: CASSYDMNTEAFF. The CDR3 region has the DNA TGTGCCAGCAGCTATGACATGAACACTGAAGCTTTCTTT.

This clone showed up just once. At one end, the junction sequence differs from germline, possibly due to a read error. This sequence joins TRBV7-2 and TRBJ2-1; 7 bases align to TRBD1. Germline loops: CDR1 SGHTA, CDR2 FQGNSA. The CDR3 consists of 16 residues. The CDR3 DNA reads TGTGCCAGCAGTTTAGGGGGCCTACTCTCCTACAATGAGCAGTTCTTC. Protein product: CASSLGGLLSYNEQFF.

This sequence joins TRBV12-5 and TRBJ2-7, with TRBD2 as a possible D gene (5 bases). Germline CDR1 and CDR2: LGHNT and FRNRAP. The CDR3 loop spans 12 amino acids. V gave up 7 bases and J gave up 6 bases, with 13 bases separating them. The CDR3 nucleotides read TGTGCTAGTGAAGAGATCCGGGGCGAGCAGTACTTC. Encoded protein: CASEEIRGEQYF.

The chain is built from TRBV6-5 and TRBJ2-7, with 7 bases identical to TRBD2. The CDR3 has 15 amino acids. Trimming took 5 bases from V and 1 from J; bases not matched to a gene: 8. Germline CDR1 reads MNHEY; CDR2 reads SVGAGI. CDR3 DNA sequence: TGTGCCAGCAGTCCTTCCGGGGGGTTATCCTACGAGCAGTACTTC. Residues: CASSPSGGLSYEQYF.